Below, 13 T cell receptor beta chains from the same sample are listed, as sequenced in a study of T cells after yellow fever vaccination. One entry per CDR3 protein, called by TCRdb with MiXCR from the 5' RACE reads. The table has approximately 150,000 distinct CDR3 sequences, about 6.2% seen once; the top ten hold less than 3%. This specimen consisted of CD4+ T cells sorted from PBMCs, obtained on the day of the first yellow fever vaccination. All receptors come from a man aged 18 to 29 who received the YFV17D yellow fever vaccine.

This clonotype was detected many times. The gene calls are TRBV20-1 and TRBJ2-2, with TRBD1 matching over 9 bases. CDR3 length equals 16 residues. V lost 0 bases and J lost 1; bases outside the gene matches: 3. Looked up from germline, CDR1 is DFQATT and CDR2 is SNEGSKA (reference sequence). The CDR3 protein is CSARDPGQGNTGELFF. CDR3 sequence (DNA): TGCAGTGCTAGAGATCCGGGACAGGGGAACACCGGGGAGCTGTTTTTT.

This clonotype was observed many times. The CDR3: CASSSGSYEQYF. The CDR3 DNA is TGTGCCAGCAGTTCCGGAAGCTACGAGCAGTACTTC. The chain recombines TRBV19 with TRBJ2-7; D not certain. Germline V gene lookup returns CDR1 LNHDA and CDR2 SQIVND (reference sequence). Trimming removed 9 bases from V and 3 bases from J, with 12 bases in between. This CDR3 spans 12 amino acids.

This clonotype was recorded at least ten times. The rearrangement uses TRBV7-8 and TRBJ1-1; a possible D gene is TRBD1 (6 bases). There are 14 residues in the CDR3. Germline V gene data show CDR1 as SGHVS and CDR2 as FQNEAQ. V lost 2 bases and J 4 bases, leaving 11 bases between the germline ends. The CDR3 DNA follows: TGTGCCAGCAGCTTACGGCCACAGGGCACTGAAGCTTTCTTT. Protein product: CASSLRPQGTEAFF.

In its sample, this clonotype was seen many times. V gene TRBV5-1 combines with J gene TRBJ2-7; TRBD2 agrees at 9 bases. The V gene's germline CDR1 is SGHRS and CDR2 YFSETQ. There are 16 residues in the CDR3. After removal of 4 bases from V and 0 bases from J, the junction contained 8 bases not matched to a gene. As DNA, the CDR3 is TGCGCCAGCAGCGGAAAGACTAGCGGCAGCTCCTACGAGCAGTACTTC. Protein: CASSGKTSGSSYEQYF. The full variable domain, its missing parts supplied by reference TRBV5-1 and TRBJ2-7, is KAGVTQTPRYLIKTRGQQVTLSCSPISGHRSVSWYQQTPGQGLQFLFEYFSETQRNKGNFPGRFSGRQFSNSRSEMNVSTLELGDSALYLCASSGKTSGSSYEQYFGPGTRLTVT.

The count of this clonotype is one. The rearrangement links TRBV20-1 to TRBJ1-5, with a possible D match to TRBD1 (5 bases). The CDR3 spans 12 residues. Trimming took off 0 bases at V and 6 bases at J, with 6 bases between the two ends. CDR1 and CDR2 (germline): DFQATT, SNEGSKA (reference sequence). The CDR3: CSAREGTQPQHF. The CDR3 DNA follows: TGCAGTGCTAGAGAGGGGACTCAGCCCCAGCATTTT.

This clonotype was observed at least ten times. The chain carries TRBV29-1 and TRBJ1-4; perhaps TRBD1 as D (5 bases). Trimming removed 5 bases at V and 0 bases at J, with 7 bases between. Germline lookup yields CDR1 SQVTM and CDR2 ANQGSEA. This CDR3 region has 13 residues. CDR3 coding DNA: TGCAGCGTTCGAGGGGCAACTAATGAAAAACTGTTTTTT. It codes for CSVRGATNEKLFF.

This clonotype was found a few times. The gene calls are TRBV7-3 and TRBJ2-2, with D uncertain. Trimming cost V 7 bases and J 0 bases, with 9 bases left between them. The CDR3 sequence is 14 residues long. Germline-derived CDR1 and CDR2 are SGHTA and FQGTGA. DNA for the CDR3: TGTGCCAGCACCCCAGCCGCGAACACCGGGGAGCTGTTTTTT. This sequence encodes CASTPAANTGELFF.

This clonotype was observed a handful of times. The V gene is TRBV20-1, the J gene TRBJ2-4, with D uncertain. The V and J ends lost 6 bases and 0 bases respectively, with 9 bases between them. Germline loops: CDR1 DFQATT, CDR2 SNEGSKA (reference sequence). This CDR3 spans 13 amino acids. This CDR3 is CSAAGLAKNIQYF. The CDR3 DNA follows: TGCAGTGCCGCCGGCCTAGCCAAAAACATTCAGTACTTC.

The chain couples TRBV6-5 to TRBJ2-5, with TRBD2 as a possible D gene (7 bases). V was shortened by 6 bases and J by 5 bases, with 22 bases between the two germline ends. CDR1 and CDR2 from the germline V gene are MNHEY and SVGAGI. CDR3 size: 16 residues. Here the CDR3 reads CASRLVASPGGETQYF. CDR3 DNA sequence: TGTGCCAGCAGACTCGTAGCGAGTCCGGGGGGCGAGACCCAGTACTTC.

V gene TRBV12-3 or TRBV12-4 combines with J gene TRBJ2-7; 8 bases match TRBD1. Trimming at V came to 6 bases and at J to 0 bases, leaving 7 bases not matched to a gene. The CDR3 has 15 amino acids. CDR3 region: CASSPGTGNSYEQYF. The CDR3 DNA sequence: TGTGCCAGCAGCCCTGGGACAGGTAACTCCTACGAGCAGTACTTC.

This clonotype was detected only a few times. The V call is TRBV6-2 or TRBV6-3, the J call TRBJ2-1, with D possibly matching TRBD2 (6 bases). Germline CDR1 and CDR2: MNHEY and SVGEGT. V lost 10 bases and J lost 2, with 18 bases in between. There are 15 residues in the CDR3. The CDR3: CATGLLSHPYNEQFF. CDR3 in DNA: TGTGCCACCGGACTACTCTCCCACCCCTACAATGAGCAGTTCTTC.

This clonotype was counted only a few times. CDR3 in amino acids: CAWSLLGVNYGYTF. Here the CDR3 DNA reads TGTGCCTGGAGTCTCCTCGGGGTGAACTATGGCTACACCTTC. V is TRBV30 and J is TRBJ1-2; no clear D. Germline V gene sequence: CDR1 GTSNPN, CDR2 SVGIG (reference sequence). V was shortened by 2 bases and J by 2 bases, with 12 bases between the two germline ends. The CDR3 extends over 14 amino acids. Full variable domain (missing parts from reference TRBV30 and TRBJ1-2): SQTIHQWPATLVQPVGSPLSLECTVEGTSNPNLYWYRQAAGRGLQLLFYSVGIGQISSEVPQNLSASRPQDRQFILSSKKLLLSDSGFYLCAWSLLGVNYGYTFGSGTRLTVV.

At least ten counts were recorded for this clonotype. This sequence joins TRBV5-1 and TRBJ2-3; D possibly matches TRBD1 or TRBD2 (5 bases each). The length of the CDR3 is 17 residues. Deletions cut 0 bases from V and 4 bases from J, with 18 bases between. Germline-derived CDR1 and CDR2 are SGHRS and YFSETQ. CDR3 DNA: TGCGCCAGCAGCTTGGTTTCGGGACGAGACGGGGCAGATACGCAGTATTTT. This gives the protein CASSLVSGRDGADTQYF. The whole variable domain, filled in from reference TRBV5-1 and TRBJ2-3, reads KAGVTQTPRYLIKTRGQQVTLSCSPISGHRSVSWYQQTPGQGLQFLFEYFSETQRNKGNFPGRFSGRQFSNSRSEMNVSTLELGDSALYLCASSLVSGRDGADTQYFGPGTRLTVL.